One sample yielded the 17 T cell receptor beta chains listed below, sequenced in a study of lymphopenia after photon versus proton radiotherapy. Profiled with immunoSEQ multiplex PCR; TCRdb holds only in-frame clones, not every one. The sample yields around 31,000 clones, 85% to 90% seen once. The sample consisted of peripheral blood, taken from a patient treated with proton-based radiotherapy. The origin of the receptors is a woman aged 70-85 years with pancreatic cancer. Some clones in this sample may be carry-over from other donors' samples.

The chain is built from TRBV5-1 and TRBJ1-2; TRBD1 might be the D (6 bases). The CDR3 extends over 15 amino acids. V was trimmed by 1 base and J by 3 bases, leaving 13 bases between them. Germline assignment: CDR1 SGHRS and CDR2 YFSETQ. CDR3: CASSLSIGGDYGYTF. As DNA, the CDR3 is TGCGCCAGCAGCTTGTCGATAGGGGGTGACTATGGCTACACCTTC.

The V and J genes are TRBV6-5 and TRBJ1-1, with TRBD1 matching over 7 bases. V shed 4 bases and J 1 base; nucleotides not matched to a gene: 9. Germline loops: CDR1 MNHEY, CDR2 SVGAGI. The CDR3 contains 16 residues. CDR3 protein: CASSFSRTGKNTEAFF. CDR3 coding DNA: TGTGCCAGCAGTTTTTCCCGGACAGGAAAGAACACTGAAGCTTTCTTT.

The chain links TRBV30 to TRBJ1-4; 9 nucleotides line up with TRBD1. The germline gives CDR1 GTSNPN, CDR2 SVGIG (reference sequence). The CDR3 extends over 15 amino acids. J was trimmed by 7 bases and V by 0 bases; bases with no gene match: 6. The chain's CDR3 is CAWSVSGQGSEKLFF. Written as DNA, the CDR3 is TGTGCCTGGAGTGTTTCTGGACAGGGGAGTGAAAAACTGTTTTTT.

This clone was seen just once. V gene TRBV6-4 combines with J gene TRBJ1-1; tentative D call: TRBD1 (5 bases). Deletions cut 1 base from V and 1 base from J, with 13 bases between. This CDR3 is 16 amino acids long. Germline CDR1 is MRHNA and CDR2 is SNTAGT. The CDR3 here is CASSDYPQGRNTEAFF. CDR3 nucleotide sequence: TGTGCCAGCAGTGACTACCCCCAGGGTAGGAACACTGAAGCTTTCTTT.

The table lists this clone with a count of one. The chain employs TRBV6-1 and TRBJ2-1, with 12 bases identical to TRBD2. V trimming: 2 bases; J trimming: 2 bases; junction bases outside the gene matches: 4. The germline gives CDR1 MNHNS, CDR2 SASEGT. The CDR3 is made up of 17 amino acids. The CDR3 region has the DNA TGTGCCAGCAGTGAAAGGGCTAGCGGGAGGGCCTACAATGAGCAGTTCTTC. This translates into CASSERASGRAYNEQFF.

The CDR3 region has the DNA TGCGCCAGCAGCCAAGAACTCTTTGGGACACCGGATCAGCCCCAGCATTTT. It yields the protein CASSQELFGTPDQPQHF. The chain employs TRBV4-1 and TRBJ1-5, with D possibly being TRBD1 (6 bases). Germline loops: CDR1 MGHRA, CDR2 YSYEKL. The CDR3 is 17 residues long. The germline V and J ends were trimmed by 0 bases and 5 bases, with 17 bases remaining between them.

The gene calls are TRBV21-1 and TRBJ1-2; the table names TRBD1, a call not compared with the DNA. TRBV21-1 is marked as a pseudogene. CDR3 size: 16 residues. The CDR3 sequence is CASSREDRGLRYGYTF. The DNA of the CDR3 is TGTGCCAGCAGCAGGGAGGACAGGGGCCTTCGCTATGGCTACACCTTC.

The genes are TRBV10-3 and TRBJ1-2; D is perhaps TRBD1 (6 bases). This CDR3 contains 13 residues. The germline CDR1 and CDR2 sequences are ENHRY and SYGVKD. Trimming removed 5 bases from V and 8 bases from J, with 15 bases in between. CDR3 sequence (DNA): TGTGCCATCAGTACAGGGAAGAGAGAGGGCTACACCTTC. It translates to CAISTGKREGYTF.

The V and J genes are TRBV19 and TRBJ1-1; maybe TRBD1 (6 bases). The CDR3 covers 13 residues. The germline V gene has CDR1 LNHDA and CDR2 SQIVND (reference sequence). Trimming stripped 4 bases from V and 4 bases from J, with 10 bases between. CDR3 in DNA: TGTGCCAGTAGTAGGGGGGCCCCCACTGAAGCTTTCTTT. As protein: CASSRGAPTEAFF.

The V gene is TRBV13, the J gene TRBJ1-1, with 8 bases lining up with TRBD1. CDR1 is PRHDT, CDR2 FYEKMQ, per germline (reference sequence). The length of the CDR3 is 14 residues. V lost 4 bases and J lost 3; bases outside the gene matches: 4. The chain's CDR3 is CASSWTGRDTEAFF. CDR3 DNA: TGTGCCAGCAGCTGGACAGGGAGAGACACTGAAGCTTTCTTT.

CDR3 coding DNA: TGTGCCAGCAGAGCCGGGACAGGGAAGGCTGAAGCTTTCTTT. Protein product: CASRAGTGKAEAFF. This chain links TRBV2 with TRBJ1-1; 9 bases map to TRBD1. The V gene's germline CDR1 is SNHLY and CDR2 FYNNEI. The CDR3 contains 14 residues. The ends lost 6 bases at V and 6 bases at J; junction bases unmatched: 8.

The chain is built from TRBV28 and TRBJ2-3; TRBD1 matches 9 bases. The V gene's germline CDR1 is MDHEN and CDR2 SYDVKM. The CDR3 spans 14 residues. The J segment lost 3 bases and the V segment lost 4 bases, leaving 2 bases of the junction unmatched. The CDR3 DNA is TGTGCCAGCAGTTGGGGACAGGGTACAGATACGCAGTATTTT. Translation gives CASSWGQGTDTQYF. Together with reference TRBV28 and TRBJ2-3, the CDR3 gives the full variable domain: DVKVTQSSRYLVKRTGEKVFLECVQDMDHENMFWYRQDPGLGLRLIYFSYDVKMKEKGDIPEGYSVSREKKERFSLILESASTNQTSMYLCASSWGQGTDTQYFGPGTRLTVL.

The chain combines TRBV27 with TRBJ1-2; 7 bases agree with TRBD1. V lost 4 bases and J lost 6; bases outside the gene matches: 11. This CDR3 region has 15 residues. Germline V lookup: CDR1 MNHEY, CDR2 SMNVEV (reference sequence). CDR3 in DNA: TGTGCCAGCAGTTACGAAGGACAGGCCTACGATGGCTACACCTTC. This translates into CASSYEGQAYDGYTF.

The chain combines TRBV19 with TRBJ1-5; D possibly corresponds to TRBD1 (6 bases). Germline values: CDR1 LNHDA, CDR2 SQIVND (reference sequence). CDR3 length equals 16 residues. The V end was cut by 2 bases, the J end by 5 bases, with 16 bases between. In DNA form, the CDR3 reads TGTGCCAGTAGTATAAGGGGGGTAAGGGGTGATCAGCCCCAGCATTTT. This translates into CASSIRGVRGDQPQHF.

V usage is TRBV4-1 and J usage is TRBJ2-7, with 7 bases that match TRBD2. Germline CDR1 MGHRA, CDR2 YSYEKL. Germline trimming cut 4 bases from V and 7 bases from J; bases unmatched to any gene: 7. The CDR3 is made up of 13 amino acids. The CDR3 is CASSPGEGWEQYF. In DNA form, the CDR3 reads TGCGCCAGCAGCCCCGGGGAGGGATGGGAGCAGTACTTC.

The chain is built from TRBV29-1 and TRBJ1-1; a possible D gene is TRBD1 (5 bases). This CDR3 has 13 residues. Between the trimmed V and J ends, which lost 4 bases and 3 bases, there was a span of 12 bases. Germline CDR1 reads SQVTM; CDR2 reads ANQGSEA. CDR3 loop: CSVVGVRDTEAFF. The CDR3 DNA is TGCAGCGTTGTTGGGGTCAGGGACACTGAAGCTTTCTTT.

This chain uses TRBV2 with TRBJ1-2, with D unclear. Germline CDR1 and CDR2: SNHLY and FYNNEI. V was cut by 7 bases and J by 5 bases, with 17 bases left in between. This CDR3 comprises 14 residues. The DNA of the CDR3 is TGTGCCAGCACCCCTTGGATGGAGTCTTATGGCTACACCTTC. It yields the protein CASTPWMESYGYTF.